Listed below are T cell receptor beta chains from one sample, sequenced in a study of blood T cell repertoires in COVID-19. Clones were read by immunoSEQ multiplex PCR, and TCRdb kept only the in-frame ones, dropping some. Here the sample spans about 190,000 clones, nearly 90% being singletons. What was sequenced was peripheral blood. These receptors came from a man in his forties or fifties with acute or convalescent COVID-19. The CDR3 runs from the conserved cysteine through the conserved F or W. A D gene is named only where the DNA matches it firmly. A row's size may be missing; if present it is once, few, many or a size class.

clone_size: .; v_call: TRBV11-2; d_call: TRBD2; j_call: TRBJ2-3; cdr3_aa: CASSLAPPGGGTDTQYF; cdr3_nt: TGTGCCAGCAGCTTAGCGCCCCCTGGGGGGGGCACAGATACGCAGTATTTT
clone_size: .; v_call: TRBV9; d_call: .; j_call: TRBJ2-7; cdr3_aa: CASSVDSLDEQYF; cdr3_nt: TGTGCCAGCAGCGTAGACAGCTTGGACGAGCAGTACTTC
clone_size: .; v_call: TRBV19; d_call: .; j_call: TRBJ2-3; cdr3_aa: CASSIVASITDTQYF; cdr3_nt: TGTGCCAGTAGTATAGTAGCGAGTATCACAGATACGCAGTATTTT
clone_size: .; v_call: TRBV28; d_call: .; j_call: TRBJ2-7; cdr3_aa: CASSLGPHREQYF; cdr3_nt: TGTGCCAGCAGTTTAGGGCCTCATAGGGAGCAGTACTTC
clone_size: .; v_call: TRBV24-1; d_call: .; j_call: TRBJ1-4; cdr3_aa: CATSDGYNEKLFF; cdr3_nt: TGTGCCACCAGTGACGGGTATAATGAAAAACTGTTTTTT
clone_size: .; v_call: TRBV24-1; d_call: .; j_call: TRBJ1-2; cdr3_aa: CATSDSTGFGYTF; cdr3_nt: TGTGCCACCAGTGACTCTACAGGGTTTGGCTACACCTTC
clone_size: once; v_call: TRBV7-3; d_call: TRBD2; j_call: TRBJ2-3; cdr3_aa: CASSLGLGDVDTQYF; cdr3_nt: TGTGCCAGCAGCTTGGGACTAGGGGATGTAGATACGCAGTATTTT
clone_size: .; v_call: TRBV11-3; d_call: TRBD2; j_call: TRBJ2-1; cdr3_aa: CASSKGASGGYNEQFF; cdr3_nt: TGTGCCAGCAGCAAGGGGGCTAGCGGGGGGTACAATGAGCAGTTCTTC
clone_size: few; v_call: TRBV19; d_call: .; j_call: TRBJ1-2; cdr3_aa: CASSDLAAWTDHYGYTF; cdr3_nt: TGTGCCAGTAGCGATCTAGCGGCCTGGACAGATCACTATGGCTACACCTTC
clone_size: .; v_call: TRBV27; d_call: .; j_call: TRBJ2-5; cdr3_aa: CASSLSLGETQYF; cdr3_nt: TGTGCCAGCAGTTTATCGTTGGGCGAGACCCAGTACTTC
clone_size: .; v_call: TRBV2; d_call: .; j_call: TRBJ1-4; cdr3_aa: CASSEVGADEKLFF; cdr3_nt: TGTGCCAGCAGTGAAGTGGGGGCCGATGAAAAACTGTTTTTT
clone_size: .; v_call: TRBV7-9; d_call: TRBD1; j_call: TRBJ2-3; cdr3_aa: CASSFPGQGIDTQYF; cdr3_nt: TGTGCCAGCAGCTTTCCGGGACAGGGGATAGATACGCAGTATTTT
clone_size: .; v_call: TRBV19; d_call: TRBD1; j_call: TRBJ1-6; cdr3_aa: CATQTGGIDSPLHF; cdr3_nt: TGTGCCACTCAGACAGGGGGAATAGATTCACCCCTCCACTTT